The 21 T cell receptor beta chains listed next were all sequenced from one sample in a study of human T cells and chemical hapten exposure. Time point denoted: pre-sensitization, week 0. Stated treatment: therapeutic diphenylcyclopropenone sensitization with weekly scalp DPC. MiXCR, applied by TCRdb to the RACE reads, yields one record per CDR3 protein. The table has 270,000 or so distinct CDR3 sequences, roughly 7.4% seen once; the top ten hold approximately 1.2%. The sample consisted of whole blood, taken in connection with sensitization to the hapten diphenylcyclopropenone (DPC). These receptors all come from a man aged 18 to 30 with alopecia areata. Some clones in this sample may be carry-over from other donors' samples.

The V and J genes are TRBV7-8 and TRBJ2-5; TRBD1 matches 7 bases. Germline V CDR1 and CDR2: SGHVS, FQNEAQ. V was pared by 5 bases and J by 0 bases, with 6 bases of the junction left unmatched. This CDR3 comprises 15 residues. The CDR3 DNA reads TGTGCCAGCAGCGATACAGGGGAGTACCAAGAGACCCAGTACTTC. Amino acid sequence: CASSDTGEYQETQYF.

There are a few counts of this clonotype. The chain recombines TRBV7-2 with TRBJ2-5; D possibly corresponds to TRBD1 (5 bases). The CDR3 has 15 residues. Germline lookup yields CDR1 SGHTA and CDR2 FQGNSA. Trimming took off 1 base at V and 5 bases at J, with 14 bases between the two ends. The CDR3 region has the DNA TGTGCCAGCAGCTTAGGAAGGCAGGGCGGCGAGACCCAGTACTTC. The encoded protein is CASSLGRQGGETQYF. The full variable domain, completed using reference TRBV7-2 and TRBJ2-5, is GAGVSQSPSNKVTEKGKDVELRCDPISGHTALYWYRQSLGQGLEFLIYFQGNSAPDKSGLPSDRFSAERTGGSVSTLTIQRTQQEDSAVYLCASSLGRQGGETQYFGPGTRLLVL.

Only a few counts were recorded for this clonotype. This chain uses TRBV6-5 with TRBJ1-3; 7 nucleotides agree with TRBD1. The CDR3 contains 17 residues. CDR1 MNHEY and CDR2 SVGAGI come from the germline V gene. V shed 6 bases and J 2 bases; nucleotides not matched to a gene: 13. The CDR3 loop reads CASSPTTGLGAGNTIYF. The CDR3 DNA is TGTGCCAGCAGCCCAACGACAGGGTTAGGAGCTGGAAACACCATATATTTT.

This clonotype has a handful of counts. This rearrangement joins TRBV13 to TRBJ1-5, with 8 bases that match TRBD1. The CDR3 totals 14 residues. The ends lost 5 bases at V and 7 bases at J; junction bases unmatched: 7. The germline CDR1 and CDR2 sequences are PRHDT and FYEKMQ (reference sequence). CDR3 in DNA: TGTGCCAGCAGCATGTACAGGGGGGACCAGCCCCAGCATTTT. The encoded protein is CASSMYRGDQPQHF.

This clonotype was counted only a few times. V gene TRBV9 combines with J gene TRBJ2-7; D is possibly TRBD1 or TRBD2 (6 bases each). Trimming removed 0 bases from V and 0 bases from J, with 13 bases in between. This CDR3 is 16 amino acids long. Germline assignment: CDR1 SGDLS and CDR2 YYNGEE. CDR3 DNA: TGTGCCAGCAGCGTAGAAGGGGGGCCCAGCTCCTACGAGCAGTACTTC. Translating it yields CASSVEGGPSSYEQYF.

This clonotype was counted many times. The chain has TRBV7-9 and TRBJ1-2; no definite D call. From germline, CDR1 is SEHNR and CDR2 FQNEAQ (reference sequence). The V end was cut by 5 bases, the J end by 0 bases, with 16 bases between. This CDR3 is built from 16 residues. The CDR3 DNA reads as TGTGCCAGCAGCACGACCCTCCGATTAGCTAACTATGGCTACACCTTC. It encodes CASSTTLRLANYGYTF.

This chain connects TRBV20-1 to TRBJ1-4; no firm D call. Per germline, CDR1 DFQATT and CDR2 SNEGSKA (reference sequence). There are 13 residues in the CDR3. The ends were cut back, 3 bases at V and 0 bases at J, with 5 bases in the middle. CDR3 in DNA: TGCAGTGCTAGGGTACCAACTAATGAAAAACTGTTTTTT. Translating it yields CSARVPTNEKLFF.

This chain links TRBV20-1 with TRBJ1-2; no reliable D call. Trimming left V 1 base short and J 6 bases short, with 12 bases between. The V gene's germline CDR1 is DFQATT and CDR2 SNEGSKA (reference sequence). The CDR3 sequence is 13 residues long. The CDR3 nucleotides are TGCAGTGCTAGAGTGGGGTTACCCGATGGCTACACCTTC. The encoded protein is CSARVGLPDGYTF.

This chain links TRBV6-2 or TRBV6-3 with TRBJ2-5; tentatively, D is TRBD2 (6 bases). V was cut by 5 bases and J by 2 bases, with 12 bases left in between. CDR1 and CDR2 from the germline V gene are MNHEY and SVGEGT. CDR3 length equals 14 residues. This CDR3 reads CASSPRDFQETQYF. The CDR3 DNA follows: TGTGCCAGCAGTCCCCGGGACTTTCAAGAGACCCAGTACTTC.

The chain uses TRBV28 and TRBJ1-1; 7 bases match TRBD1. CDR1 is MDHEN and CDR2 is SYDVKM in the germline V gene. Unmatched junction bases numbered 0, after V lost 7 bases and J lost 1 base. CDR3 size: 12 residues. The CDR3 DNA reads TGTGCCAGCAAGGGGGCGAACACTGAAGCTTTCTTT. The encoded protein is CASKGANTEAFF.

V usage is TRBV7-3 and J usage is TRBJ2-3; 7 positions agree with TRBD2. V was clipped by 4 bases and J by 4 bases; unmatched bases: 5. The CDR3 consists of 14 residues. CDR1 and CDR2 (germline): SGHTA, FQGTGA. As DNA, the CDR3 is TGTGCCAGCAGCTCGGGACTAACCCCAGATACGCAGTATTTT. Translated: CASSSGLTPDTQYF.

The chain is built from TRBV20-1 and TRBJ2-7, with D tentatively TRBD1 or TRBD2 (5 bases each). Trimming stripped 5 bases from V and 1 base from J, with 12 bases between. The CDR3 contains 13 residues. The V gene's germline CDR1 is DFQATT and CDR2 SNEGSKA (reference sequence). CDR3 sequence: CSADSGRSYEQYF. The CDR3 DNA follows: TGCAGTGCTGACTCGGGGCGATCCTACGAGCAGTACTTC.

There are many counts of this clonotype. The chain has TRBV6-6 and TRBJ2-1, with 7 bases lining up with TRBD2. The CDR3 runs 16 residues. The V gene end was trimmed by 2 bases and the J gene end by 6 bases; junction bases not matched to a gene: 10. The V gene's germline CDR1 is MNHNY and CDR2 SVGAGI (reference sequence). CDR3 sequence reads: CASSYQGLGGINEQFF. Here the CDR3 DNA reads TGTGCCAGCAGTTACCAAGGACTAGGTGGTATCAATGAGCAGTTCTTC.

This clonotype was seen a few times. The genes are TRBV20-1 and TRBJ2-1; possible D gene TRBD2, 6 bases. V was cut by 6 bases and J by 0 bases, with 12 bases left in between. This CDR3 has 14 amino acids. The germline gives CDR1 DFQATT, CDR2 SNEGSKA (reference sequence). The CDR3 nucleotides are TGCAGTGCCCAACGGGGGAGCTCCTACAATGAGCAGTTCTTC. Translated: CSAQRGSSYNEQFF.

Many counts were recorded for this clonotype. This chain uses TRBV5-1 with TRBJ1-5, with D perhaps matching TRBD1 (5 bases). V was trimmed by 0 bases and J by 11 bases, leaving 18 bases between them. Germline values: CDR1 SGHRS, CDR2 YFSETQ. This CDR3 has 15 amino acids. The CDR3 DNA reads as TGCGCCAGCAGCTTGGTGGCAGGACCCGAGGGGACCCAGCATTTT. It specifies CASSLVAGPEGTQHF. The variable domain in full, with the rest retrieved from reference TRBV5-1 and TRBJ1-5, is KAGVTQTPRYLIKTRGQQVTLSCSPISGHRSVSWYQQTPGQGLQFLFEYFSETQRNKGNFPGRFSGRQFSNSRSEMNVSTLELGDSALYLCASSLVAGPEGTQHFGDGTRLSIL.

The genes are TRBV10-3 and TRBJ1-5; TRBD1 matches at 7 bases. CDR3 length equals 15 residues. With V trimmed by 4 bases and J by 7 bases, 10 bases remained unmatched. CDR1 is ENHRY, CDR2 SYGVKD, per germline. The CDR3 DNA follows: TGTGCCATCAGTGGGCGACAGGGTTTGGGGCAGCCCCAGCATTTT. Translating it yields CAISGRQGLGQPQHF.

This clonotype came up a few times. The CDR3 coding sequence is TGTGCCAGCAGCGGACAGGGGGCAGGTTATGGCTACACCTTC. Residues: CASSGQGAGYGYTF. V and J are TRBV5-6 and TRBJ1-2; 11 bases line up with TRBD1. The CDR3 covers 14 residues. After removal of 4 bases from V and 5 bases from J, the junction contained 4 bases not matched to a gene. Germline lookup yields CDR1 SGHDT and CDR2 YYEEEE. The variable domain in full, completed from reference TRBV5-6 and TRBJ1-2, reads DAGVTQSPTHLIKTRGQQVTLRCSPKSGHDTVSWYQQALGQGPQFIFQYYEEEERQRGNFPDRFSGHQFPNYSSELNVNALLLGDSALYLCASSGQGAGYGYTFGSGTRLTVV.

This clonotype was seen many times. J is TRBJ2-7 and V is TRBV28; 7 bases are shared with TRBD1. Germline assignment: CDR1 MDHEN and CDR2 SYDVKM. The CDR3 sequence is 13 residues long. V trimming: 6 bases; J trimming: 2 bases; junction bases outside the gene matches: 4. The CDR3 is CASRVQGAYEQYF. DNA for the CDR3: TGTGCCAGCAGGGTCCAGGGGGCCTACGAGCAGTACTTC.

This clonotype was picked up a small number of times. This chain connects TRBV20-1 to TRBJ1-6; 7 bases align to TRBD1. The CDR3 sequence is 15 residues long. Per the germline V gene, CDR1 is DFQATT and CDR2 is SNEGSKA (reference sequence). V gave up 3 bases and J gave up 4 bases; unmatched junction bases: 6. The CDR3 region is CSARARDRYNSPLHF. The DNA of the CDR3 is TGCAGTGCTAGGGCCCGGGACAGATATAATTCACCCCTCCACTTT.

The V call is TRBV9, the J call TRBJ2-5, with D perhaps TRBD1 (6 bases). The CDR3 has 14 amino acids. V was cut by 3 bases and J by 2 bases, with 11 bases left in between. CDR1 and CDR2 (germline): SGDLS, YYNGEE. CDR3 sequence: CASSADREQETQYF. Written as DNA, the CDR3 is TGTGCCAGCAGCGCGGACAGAGAACAAGAGACCCAGTACTTC. Looking up the rest from reference TRBV9 and TRBJ2-5 gives the full variable domain: DSGVTQTPKHLITATGQRVTLRCSPRSGDLSVYWYQQSLDQGLQFLIQYYNGEERAKGNILERFSAQQFPDLHSELNLSSLELGDSALYFCASSADREQETQYFGPGTRLLVL.

This clonotype was seen many times. J is TRBJ2-7 and V is TRBV7-6; possibly TRBD2 for D (5 bases). Between the trimmed V and J ends, which lost 2 bases and 6 bases, there was a span of 11 bases. Germline V gives CDR1 SGHVS, CDR2 FNYEAQ. The CDR3 sequence is 13 residues long. CDR3 sequence (DNA): TGTGCCAGCAGCTTAAATCGGGGTAGCGAGCAGTACGTC. Translating gives CASSLNRGSEQYV.